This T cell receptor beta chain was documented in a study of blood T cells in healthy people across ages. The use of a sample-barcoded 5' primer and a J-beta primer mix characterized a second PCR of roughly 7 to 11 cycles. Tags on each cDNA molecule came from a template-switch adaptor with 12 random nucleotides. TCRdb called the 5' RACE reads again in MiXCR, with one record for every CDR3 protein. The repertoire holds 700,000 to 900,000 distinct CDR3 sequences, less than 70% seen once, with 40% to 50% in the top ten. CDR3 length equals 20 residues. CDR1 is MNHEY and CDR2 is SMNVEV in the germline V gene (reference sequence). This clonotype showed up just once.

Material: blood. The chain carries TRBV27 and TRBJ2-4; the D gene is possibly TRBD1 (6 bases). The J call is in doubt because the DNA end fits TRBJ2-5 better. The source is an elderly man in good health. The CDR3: CASSSTAVRGTPSMQETQYF. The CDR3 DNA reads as TGTGCCAGCAGTTCCACCGCGGTTAGGGGGACGCCATCGATGCAAGAGACCCAGTACTTC.